This T cell receptor beta chain is drawn from a study of CD8+CD57+ T cells in acquired aplastic anemia. Study in general: Sorted cells (CD4+ and CD8+) yielded DNA amounts that averaged approximately 3.1 ug. General study findings and limits: Patients and controls turned out to have some 30 CD8+ CDR3 sequences in common.

This clonotype occurred many times. Antigen: not known. All sequencing subjects had displayed CD8+CD57+ cell expansion on flow cytometry. Every patient was diagnosed with severe acquired aplastic anemia. CDR3 and TCR beta VDJ profiling relied on genomic DNA as the template. Using its own MiXCR run on the reads, TCRdb lists one record per CDR3 protein. The data hold 300,000 or so distinct CDR3 sequences, with approximately 60% observed a single time. From germline, CDR1 is LNHDA and CDR2 SQIVND (reference sequence). Trimming removed 3 bases from V and 5 bases from J, with 13 bases in between. CDR3 length: 14 residues.

Sequenced sample: sorted CD4+, CD8+, or CD8+CD57+ T cells (not recorded which) from PBMCs. V gene TRBV19 combines with J gene TRBJ1-1; tentatively, D is TRBD1 (5 bases). This sequence originates from a human donor with aplastic anemia. The CDR3 DNA is TGTGCCAGTAGTATTATCGGGGGGATGACTGAAGCTTTCTTT. Translating gives CASSIIGGMTEAFF.